The 20 T cell receptor beta chains listed next were all sequenced from one sample in a study of metastatic and nonmetastatic thyroid tumors. All patients reached thyroid surgery having received no treatment beforehand. TCRdb reprocessed the PCR reads via MiXCR. The sample gives about 93,000 clones, 8% to 9.5% of which show up once; around 8.5% is in the top ten. Sequencing was performed on blood. These TCRs come from a female donor with papillary thyroid cancer or a benign thyroid nodule (not recorded which). Some clones in this sample may be carry-over from other donors' samples.

This clone was seen only a few times. Just one base apart from a much larger clone, this may be a read error. The same CDR3 also results from other DNA sequences found in this sample. V gene TRBV10-1 combines with J gene TRBJ2-1; the D is unclear. Trimming took off 3 bases at V and 9 bases at J, with 15 bases between the two ends. The CDR3 has 14 amino acids. The germline V gene encodes CDR1 WNHNN and CDR2 SYGVQD (reference sequence). This chain's CDR3 is CASSEPGGPVEQFF. CDR3 DNA: TGCGCCAGCAGTGAACCCGGTGGGCCGGTTGAGCAGTTCTTC.

This clone appeared many times. The gene calls are TRBV6-1 and TRBJ1-5, with a weak D call TRBD1 (5 bases). Germline assignment: CDR1 MNHNS and CDR2 SASEGT. The CDR3 has 15 residues. The V gene lost 4 bases and the J gene lost 3 bases, with 13 bases spanning the gap. CDR3 nucleotides: TGTGCCAGCAGTGTGGACATCGAAGCCAATCAGCCCCAGCATTTT. This sequence encodes CASSVDIEANQPQHF.

This clone was counted many times. The gene calls are TRBV12-5 and TRBJ2-3, with 9 bases aligning to TRBD1. The V gene's germline CDR1 is LGHNT and CDR2 FRNRAP. CDR3 length: 16 residues. J was trimmed by 6 bases and V by 0 bases; bases with no gene match: 7. The CDR3 spells CASGLVLGTGTDTQYF. The CDR3 coding sequence is TGTGCTAGTGGTTTGGTACTGGGGACAGGGACTGATACGCAGTATTTT.

This clone was seen ten or more times. The chain carries TRBV18 and TRBJ1-1; TRBD1 agrees at 7 bases. V trimming: 3 bases; J trimming: 4 bases; junction bases outside the gene matches: 2. The CDR3 consists of 13 residues. Germline V lookup: CDR1 KGHSH, CDR2 LQKENI. For the CDR3, the DNA is TGTGCCAGCTCACCCCGACAGGGCACTGAAGCTTTCTTT. Translating it yields CASSPRQGTEAFF.

This clone was observed many times. The V and J genes are TRBV14 and TRBJ2-2; tentatively, D is TRBD1 (5 bases). Germline values: CDR1 SGHDN, CDR2 FVKESK. The CDR3 contains 14 residues. Trimming removed 3 bases at V and 7 bases at J, with 12 bases between. The chain's CDR3 is CASSQEGVDGELFF. CDR3 coding DNA: TGTGCCAGCAGCCAGGAAGGGGTGGACGGGGAGCTGTTTTTT.

This clone was observed at least ten times. The chain links TRBV7-9 to TRBJ1-1; the match to TRBD1 covers 8 bases. Unmatched junction bases numbered 3, after V lost 6 bases and J lost 3 bases. Germline lookup yields CDR1 SEHNR and CDR2 FQNEAQ (reference sequence). CDR3 length: 13 amino acids. The CDR3 DNA reads TGTGCCAGCAGTCCAGGGGGCCACACTGAAGCTTTCTTT. It specifies CASSPGGHTEAFF.

This clone was seen at least ten times. The CDR3 region has the DNA TGCAGTGCTTTCAAACCCGCAGATACGCAGTATTTT. Protein sequence: CSAFKPADTQYF. The V and J genes are TRBV20-1 and TRBJ2-3; no clear D gene. The CDR3 consists of 12 residues. Germline V gene lookup returns CDR1 DFQATT and CDR2 SNEGSKA (reference sequence). V was shortened by 5 bases and J by 4 bases, with 10 bases between the two germline ends.

This clone was detected many times. V and J are TRBV5-5 and TRBJ1-1, with D possibly being TRBD1 (5 bases). V lost 2 bases to trimming and J lost 3 bases, with 11 bases between them. Germline CDR1 and CDR2: SGHKS and YYEKEE (reference sequence). CDR3 length: 14 amino acids. The CDR3 DNA reads as TGTGCCAGCAGCTTAGGGGCGGGGTACACTGAAGCTTTCTTT. Protein sequence: CASSLGAGYTEAFF.

There are many counts of this clone. V gene TRBV28 combines with J gene TRBJ1-6; perhaps TRBD1 as D (5 bases). The V gene lost 6 bases and the J gene lost 14 bases, with 14 bases spanning the gap. The CDR3 totals 12 residues. The germline V gene has CDR1 MDHEN and CDR2 SYDVKM. The CDR3 region is CASSPRVGTLHF. The CDR3 DNA is TGTGCCAGCAGCCCCAGGGTTGGTACCCTCCACTTT.

This clone has just a few counts. The chain has TRBV4-1 and TRBJ1-5; D remains ambiguous. Germline loops: CDR1 MGHRA, CDR2 YSYEKL. Trimming stripped 1 base from V and 0 bases from J, with 7 bases between. The CDR3 has 15 residues. The CDR3, as DNA: TGCGCCAGCAGCCAAGCCGAGAATAGCAATCAGCCCCAGCATTTT. This codes for CASSQAENSNQPQHF.

Turning to this clone: One end of the junction varies from germline; a read error may be responsible. The chain is built from TRBV9 and TRBJ2-7, with 8 bases fitting TRBD2. In germline, CDR1 is SGDLS, CDR2 YYNGEE. This CDR3 comprises 14 residues. The CDR3 nucleotides are TGTGCCATCAGCCCGGGACTAGTTGGCTACGAGCAGTACTTC. Its translation: CAISPGLVGYEQYF.

The gene calls are TRBV27 and TRBJ1-2; TRBD1 aligns across 8 bases. The junction had 1 base not matched to a gene; V was cut back by 6 bases and J by 1 base. This CDR3 region has 13 residues. The V gene's germline CDR1 is MNHEY and CDR2 SMNVEV (reference sequence). CDR3 DNA: TGTGCCAGCAGAGACAGGGGTAACTATGGCTACACCTTC. Translated: CASRDRGNYGYTF.

There are many counts of this clone. The chain links TRBV6-4 to TRBJ2-2; D not resolved. CDR1 and CDR2 (germline): MRHNA, SNTAGT. CDR3 length equals 13 residues. The ends were cut back, 6 bases at V and 8 bases at J, with 13 bases in the middle. CDR3 bases: TGTGCCAGCAGCCAGGACGGCCCGGGGGAGCTGTTTTTT. Translated: CASSQDGPGELFF.

Ten or more counts support this clone. The chain has TRBV6-1 and TRBJ2-7, with TRBD1 identical over 8 bases. Germline assignment: CDR1 MNHNS and CDR2 SASEGT. V gave up 6 bases and J gave up 1 base; unmatched junction bases: 5. The CDR3 runs to 14 residues. The CDR3 protein is CASRRQGTSYEQYF. The CDR3 DNA reads as TGTGCCAGCAGACGACAGGGGACGTCCTACGAGCAGTACTTC.

The CDR3 region is CASSLLGLAGEQYF. The CDR3 DNA is TGTGCCAGCAGCCTCCTTGGACTAGCGGGTGAGCAGTACTTC. The gene calls are TRBV11-2 and TRBJ2-7; 11 bases line up with TRBD2. CDR1 SGHAT and CDR2 FQNNGV come from the germline V gene. The CDR3 runs 14 residues. J was trimmed by 7 bases and V by 5 bases; bases with no gene match: 7.

This clone was observed at least ten times. The rearrangement uses TRBV6-1 and TRBJ2-6; tentatively, D is TRBD1 (5 bases). This CDR3 is 15 amino acids long. Trimming removed 4 bases from V and 0 bases from J, with 7 bases in between. In germline, CDR1 is MNHNS, CDR2 SASEGT. The CDR3 is CASSVDSSGANVLTF. The CDR3 DNA is TGTGCCAGCAGTGTTGACAGCTCTGGGGCCAACGTCCTGACTTTC.

About this clone: A read error may account for a junction end that differs from germline. This chain links TRBV7-3 with TRBJ2-6; a possible D gene is TRBD1 (5 bases). The CDR3 has 13 amino acids. Looked up from germline, CDR1 is SGHTA and CDR2 is FQGTGA. CDR3 DNA: TGTGCCAGCAGCTTTTTTGGGGCCAACGCCCTGACTTTC. Amino acid sequence: CASSFFGANALTF.

This clone was observed a handful of times. The chain's CDR3 is CASSLGTLNTEAFF. CDR3 sequence (DNA): TGTGCCAGCAGTTTGGGCACCCTGAACACTGAAGCTTTCTTT. V is TRBV12-3 or TRBV12-4 and J is TRBJ1-1; D is unresolved. This CDR3 spans 14 amino acids. V shed 3 bases and J shed 0 bases, with 8 bases lying between them.

In its sample, this clone was seen many times. The V and J genes are TRBV11-2 and TRBJ2-7; 10 nucleotides align to TRBD1. The CDR3 has 14 amino acids. Germline trimming cut 3 bases from V and 6 bases from J; bases unmatched to any gene: 5. CDR1 is SGHAT and CDR2 is FQNNGV in the germline V gene. CDR3: CASSFRDRGAEQYF. CDR3 DNA: TGTGCCAGCAGCTTCCGGGACAGGGGTGCCGAGCAGTACTTC.

This clone was observed at least ten times. The V call is TRBV10-1, the J call TRBJ2-1; no clear D. CDR1 and CDR2 (germline): WNHNN, SYGVQD (reference sequence). V lost 0 bases and J lost 2, with 11 bases in between. This CDR3 is built from 16 residues. The CDR3 sequence is CASSESTALTYNEQFF. As DNA, the CDR3 is TGCGCCAGCAGTGAGTCCACAGCTTTAACCTACAATGAGCAGTTCTTC.